One and the same sample provided the 29 T cell receptor beta chains below, sequenced in a study of blood T cell repertoires in COVID-19. Assay: immunoSEQ multiplex PCR; the TCRdb copy retains only in-frame clones and omits some. The table has 15,000 to 25,000 clones, 60% to 85% seen once. Sequences were obtained from peripheral blood. The origin of the receptors is a man older than 75 with acute or convalescent COVID-19.

The chain is built from TRBV5-8 and TRBJ2-7, with TRBD1 as a possible D gene (6 bases). V lost 4 bases and J lost 2, with 16 bases in between. This CDR3 comprises 15 residues. The germline V gene encodes CDR1 SGHTS and CDR2 YDEGEE. The CDR3 loop reads CASSVAGTPAYEQYF. DNA for the CDR3: TGTGCCAGCAGCGTAGCCGGGACACCAGCCTACGAGCAGTACTTC.

The chain is built from TRBV11-2 and TRBJ1-2, with D hard to call. Germline CDR1 is SGHAT and CDR2 is FQNNGV. With 0 bases removed from V and 8 bases from J, the gap between germline ends came to 13 bases. This CDR3 has 14 residues. The DNA of the CDR3 is TGTGCCAGCAGCTTAGATCTGTGGGGAGGCGGCTACACCTTC. Protein: CASSLDLWGGGYTF.

The genes are TRBV6-5 and TRBJ1-3, with D uncertain. V lost 6 bases and J 0 bases, leaving 9 bases between the germline ends. The CDR3 contains 14 residues. Germline V gene sequence: CDR1 MNHEY, CDR2 SVGAGI. As DNA, the CDR3 is TGTGCCAGCAGCCCCAGAAGCTCTGGAAACACCATATATTTT. As protein: CASSPRSSGNTIYF.

The V gene is TRBV4-3, the J gene TRBJ1-2, with D unresolved. The CDR3 is 16 amino acids. In germline, CDR1 is LGHNA, CDR2 YSLEER. V was clipped by 0 bases and J by 1 base, with 12 bases between them. The CDR3 protein is CASSQDHTEINYGYTF. The CDR3 coding sequence is TGCGCCAGCAGCCAAGATCATACAGAGATTAACTATGGCTACACCTTC.

A few counts support this clone. This sequence joins TRBV11-2 and TRBJ2-7; D gene ambiguous. Germline V gene sequence: CDR1 SGHAT, CDR2 FQNNGV. This CDR3 region has 12 residues. Trimming shortened V by 5 bases and J by 6 bases, and 11 bases separated the two germline ends. The CDR3 is CASSPGLAEQYV. DNA for the CDR3: TGTGCCAGCAGCCCGGGTCTTGCCGAGCAGTACGTC.

The V and J genes are TRBV5-1 and TRBJ2-2; TRBD2 matches 11 bases. Germline V CDR1 and CDR2: SGHRS, YFSETQ. The CDR3 runs 14 residues. The J segment lost 5 bases and the V segment lost 6 bases, leaving 3 bases of the junction unmatched. The CDR3 region is CASKGLAVTGELFF. CDR3 nucleotide sequence: TGCGCCAGCAAGGGACTAGCGGTAACCGGGGAGCTGTTTTTT.

The chain joins TRBV9 to TRBJ2-1; 11 bases line up with TRBD2. The V gene's germline CDR1 is SGDLS and CDR2 YYNGEE. This CDR3 is 18 amino acids long. V trimming: 3 bases; J trimming: 7 bases; junction bases outside the gene matches: 15. As DNA, the CDR3 is TGTGCCAGCAGCGCGCAACTTATAGCGGGAGGGCTAAGAAATGAGCAGTTCTTC. Translated: CASSAQLIAGGLRNEQFF. Full variable domain (missing parts from reference TRBV9 and TRBJ2-1): DSGVTQTPKHLITATGQRVTLRCSPRSGDLSVYWYQQSLDQGLQFLIQYYNGEERAKGNILERFSAQQFPDLHSELNLSSLELGDSALYFCASSAQLIAGGLRNEQFFGPGTRLTVL.

The chain combines TRBV4-2 with TRBJ1-3; D is unresolved. Trimming took 4 bases from V and 0 from J, leaving 7 bases between them. This CDR3 comprises 14 residues. CDR1 is LGHNA and CDR2 is YNFKEQ in the germline V gene. CDR3 coding DNA: TGTGCCAGCAGCCGAGGACTCTCTGGAAACACCATATATTTT. Translated: CASSRGLSGNTIYF.

This chain uses TRBV6-5 with TRBJ2-7, with 8 bases matching TRBD2. The CDR3 is 16 amino acids. The ends lost 0 bases at V and 6 bases at J; junction bases unmatched: 10. CDR1 is MNHEY, CDR2 SVGAGI, per germline. This CDR3 reads CASSYSSWREASEQYF. CDR3 nucleotides: TGTGCCAGCAGTTACTCGAGTTGGCGGGAGGCTTCCGAGCAGTACTTC.

The rearrangement links TRBV2 to TRBJ1-2; TRBD1 matches 8 bases. The trim removed 6 bases at V and 5 bases at J, leaving 5 bases unmatched. This CDR3 is 13 amino acids long. CDR1 is SNHLY, CDR2 FYNNEI, per germline. The CDR3 here is CASSGQGQYGYTF. The CDR3 nucleotides read TGTGCCAGCAGCGGACAGGGCCAGTATGGCTACACCTTC.

V usage is TRBV7-8 and J usage is TRBJ2-7, with TRBD2 matching over 8 bases. Per the germline V gene, CDR1 is SGHVS and CDR2 is FQNEAQ. CDR3 length: 15 residues. V trimming: 5 bases; J trimming: 0 bases; junction bases outside the gene matches: 6. As DNA, the CDR3 is TGTGCCAGCAGCAGAGTTAGCGGGAACTCCTACGAGCAGTACTTC. As protein: CASSRVSGNSYEQYF. Full variable domain (rest looked up from reference TRBV7-8 and TRBJ2-7): GAGVSQSPRYKVAKRGQDVALRCDPISGHVSLFWYQQALGQGPEFLTYFQNEAQLDKSGLPSDRFFAERPEGSVSTLKIQRTQQEDSAVYLCASSRVSGNSYEQYFGPGTRLTVT.

This clone occurred a few times. The chain links TRBV5-6 to TRBJ1-2, with TRBD1 identical over 9 bases. The CDR3 is 17 residues long. Looked up from germline, CDR1 is SGHDT and CDR2 is YYEEEE. The J segment lost 6 bases and the V segment lost 4 bases, leaving 16 bases of the junction unmatched. The CDR3 region is CASSPAGTGTHGNGYTF. The CDR3 DNA is TGTGCCAGCAGCCCAGCCGGGACAGGGACTCACGGTAATGGCTACACCTTC.

This chain joins TRBV5-1 and TRBJ2-3, with D possibly matching TRBD2 (6 bases). The CDR3 runs to 14 residues. V lost 7 bases and J lost 1, with 13 bases in between. The V gene's germline CDR1 is SGHRS and CDR2 YFSETQ. The CDR3 coding sequence is TGCGCCAGCCTTAAGGCTAGCGGCACAGATACGCAGTATTTT. It translates to CASLKASGTDTQYF.

The rearrangement joins TRBV24-1 to TRBJ1-1; D is ambiguous. The CDR3 covers 13 residues. V lost 6 bases, J lost 1 base, and 8 bases lay in between. Per the germline V gene, CDR1 is KGHDR and CDR2 is SFDVKD. The CDR3 region is CATSLDGNTEAFF. DNA of the CDR3: TGTGCCACCAGTCTAGACGGGAACACTGAAGCTTTCTTT.

This sequence joins TRBV5-1 and TRBJ1-2; D may be TRBD1 (5 bases). Germline-derived CDR1 and CDR2 are SGHRS and YFSETQ. This CDR3 comprises 16 residues. Trimming removed 0 bases from V and 2 bases from J, with 14 bases in between. This chain's CDR3 is CASSLGGGVRNYGYTF. The DNA of the CDR3 is TGCGCCAGCAGCTTGGGAGGAGGGGTGCGAAACTATGGCTACACCTTC.

V is TRBV7-8 and J is TRBJ1-2, with a tentative D call TRBD1 (5 bases). V dropped 1 base and J dropped 2 bases, with 14 bases sitting between them. The CDR3 runs to 16 residues. The germline V gene has CDR1 SGHVS and CDR2 FQNEAQ. CDR3 bases: TGTGCCAGCAGCTTAGTAGGGTCGGACACCAACTATGGCTACACCTTC. Translating gives CASSLVGSDTNYGYTF.

The rearrangement links TRBV14 to TRBJ2-7, with TRBD1 matching 8 bases. The CDR3 has 14 amino acids. Germline V gene data show CDR1 as SGHDN and CDR2 as FVKESK. The junction had 2 bases not matched to a gene; V was cut back by 1 base and J by 3 bases. As DNA, the CDR3 is TGTGCCAGCAGCCAAGCCGGACAGGGCTACGAGCAGTACTTC. This translates into CASSQAGQGYEQYF.

V and J are TRBV5-6 and TRBJ1-4; TRBD1 might be the D (5 bases). CDR1 is SGHDT and CDR2 is YYEEEE in the germline V gene. V lost 0 bases to trimming and J lost 4 bases, with 16 bases between them. CDR3 length: 17 residues. The CDR3 spells CASSLGSVGHNNEKLFF. The CDR3 DNA reads TGTGCCAGCAGCTTGGGCTCTGTAGGACACAATAATGAAAAACTGTTTTTT.

J is TRBJ1-2 and V is TRBV2, with TRBD1 matching 10 bases. V trimming: 4 bases; J trimming: 6 bases; junction bases outside the gene matches: 8. Germline CDR1 SNHLY, CDR2 FYNNEI. This CDR3 contains 15 residues. This CDR3 reads CASSVRDRGMDGYTF. The CDR3 nucleotides read TGTGCCAGCAGTGTCCGGGACAGGGGAATGGATGGCTACACCTTC.

Only a few counts were recorded for this clone. The chain combines TRBV29-1 with TRBJ2-1, with D possibly TRBD2 on 5 matching bases. Germline V gene lookup returns CDR1 SQVTM and CDR2 ANQGSEA. The CDR3 loop spans 14 amino acids. Trimming took 0 bases from V and 6 from J, leaving 12 bases between them. The CDR3 loop is CSVEDSRVRNEQFF. The CDR3 nucleotides read TGCAGCGTTGAAGATTCGAGGGTCCGCAATGAGCAGTTCTTC.

The chain links TRBV11-2 to TRBJ2-7, with D perhaps matching TRBD2 (5 bases). V was trimmed by 1 base and J by 3 bases, leaving 13 bases between them. CDR3 size: 15 residues. The germline gives CDR1 SGHAT, CDR2 FQNNGV. CDR3 sequence reads: CASSLGRRRDYEQYF. In DNA form, the CDR3 reads TGTGCCAGCAGCTTAGGTAGGAGACGGGACTACGAGCAGTACTTC.

The chain employs TRBV28 and TRBJ1-6, with D perhaps matching TRBD1 (5 bases). Germline V lookup: CDR1 MDHEN, CDR2 SYDVKM. Trimming took off 10 bases at V and 4 bases at J, with 14 bases between the two ends. This CDR3 comprises 14 residues. CDR3 coding DNA: TGTGCCATCCATCAGGGATTATATAATTCACCCCTCCACTTT. Protein sequence: CAIHQGLYNSPLHF.

The rearrangement uses TRBV7-9 and TRBJ2-3, with 12 bases fitting TRBD2. This CDR3 has 18 amino acids. Germline CDR1 SEHNR, CDR2 FQNEAQ (reference sequence). After removal of 5 bases from V and 2 bases from J, the junction contained 11 bases not matched to a gene. The CDR3 sequence is CASSRSLAGGRNTDTQYF. The CDR3 DNA sequence: TGTGCCAGCAGCCGCAGTCTAGCGGGAGGGAGGAACACAGATACGCAGTATTTT.

This clone was found once. J is TRBJ1-1 and V is TRBV13; the D is unclear. V lost 5 bases, J lost 4 bases, and 11 bases lay in between. This CDR3 is built from 13 residues. Germline loops: CDR1 PRHDT, CDR2 FYEKMQ (reference sequence). The CDR3 DNA follows: TGTGCCAGCAGCCCCCGCGATGCCACTGAAGCTTTCTTT. It translates to CASSPRDATEAFF.

The rearrangement uses TRBV24-1 and TRBJ2-1; no definite D call. V dropped 3 bases and J dropped 4 bases, with 12 bases sitting between them. The CDR3 loop spans 15 amino acids. Germline-derived CDR1 and CDR2 are KGHDR and SFDVKD. The CDR3 region has the DNA TGTGCCACCAGTGATCCCAGAGGCCAGTACAATGAGCAGTTCTTC. It translates to CATSDPRGQYNEQFF.

There are a few counts of this clone. The V gene is TRBV7-3, the J gene TRBJ2-2, with D unclear. Germline V gene data show CDR1 as SGHTA and CDR2 as FQGTGA. Trimming stripped 4 bases from V and 0 bases from J, with 3 bases between. CDR3 size: 13 residues. The CDR3 protein is CASSYTNTGELFF. CDR3 nucleotide sequence: TGTGCCAGCAGCTACACGAACACCGGGGAGCTGTTTTTT.

The chain uses TRBV2 and TRBJ2-5; perhaps TRBD1 as D (5 bases). This CDR3 is built from 13 residues. The germline V gene has CDR1 SNHLY and CDR2 FYNNEI. The V end lost 6 bases, the J end lost 5 bases, and 13 bases lay between the germline ends. CDR3 DNA sequence: TGTGCCAGCAGGGAGACAGTCCGGGAGACCCAGTACTTC. Translated, it gives CASRETVRETQYF.

This chain's CDR3 is CASNQGLNYGYTF. Written as DNA, the CDR3 is TGTGCCAGCAACCAGGGGTTGAACTATGGCTACACCTTC. The gene calls are TRBV28 and TRBJ1-2; possible D gene TRBD1, 6 bases. The V gene lost 7 bases and the J gene lost 2 bases, with 11 bases spanning the gap. Germline CDR1 MDHEN, CDR2 SYDVKM. This CDR3 region has 13 residues.

The chain couples TRBV18 to TRBJ1-2, with D tentatively TRBD1 (5 bases). Trimming took 3 bases from V and 4 from J, leaving 18 bases between them. CDR1 is KGHSH and CDR2 is LQKENI in the germline V gene. The CDR3 totals 16 residues. The CDR3 region has the DNA TGTGCCAGCTCACCGCCCAAGGTCAGGGAAGCCTATGGCTACACCTTC. Protein: CASSPPKVREAYGYTF.